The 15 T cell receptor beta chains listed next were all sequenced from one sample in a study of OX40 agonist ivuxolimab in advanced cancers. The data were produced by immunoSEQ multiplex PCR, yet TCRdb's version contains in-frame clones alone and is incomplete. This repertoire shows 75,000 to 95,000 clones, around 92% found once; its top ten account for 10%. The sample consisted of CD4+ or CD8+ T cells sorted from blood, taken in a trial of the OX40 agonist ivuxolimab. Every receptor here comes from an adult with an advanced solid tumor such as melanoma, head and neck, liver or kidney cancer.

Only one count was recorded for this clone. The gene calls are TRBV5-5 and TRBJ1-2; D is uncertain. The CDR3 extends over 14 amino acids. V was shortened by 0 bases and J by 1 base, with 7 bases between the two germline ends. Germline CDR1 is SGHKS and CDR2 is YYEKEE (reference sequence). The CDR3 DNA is TGTGCCAGCAGCTTGGTACTGATTAACTATGGCTACACCTTC. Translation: CASSLVLINYGYTF.

The CDR3 DNA sequence: TGTGCCAGCAGTTACTGGGACAAAAATCAGCCCCAGCATTTT. Translating it yields CASSYWDKNQPQHF. V gene TRBV6-5 combines with J gene TRBJ1-5, with D possibly matching TRBD1 (6 bases). The V end was cut by 1 base, the J end by 4 bases, with 8 bases between. CDR3 length: 14 amino acids. Germline CDR1 is MNHEY and CDR2 is SVGAGI.

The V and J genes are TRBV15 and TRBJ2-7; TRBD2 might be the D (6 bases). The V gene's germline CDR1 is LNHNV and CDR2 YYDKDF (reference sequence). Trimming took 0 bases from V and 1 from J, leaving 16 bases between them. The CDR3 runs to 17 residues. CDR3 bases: TGTGCCACCAGCAGAGAGGTATCCCGTAGCGGATCCTACGAGCAGTACTTC. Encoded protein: CATSREVSRSGSYEQYF.

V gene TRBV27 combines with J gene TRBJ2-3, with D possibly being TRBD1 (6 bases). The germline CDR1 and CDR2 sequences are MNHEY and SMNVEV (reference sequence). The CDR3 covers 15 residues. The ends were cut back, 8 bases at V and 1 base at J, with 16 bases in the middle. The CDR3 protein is CASGHGQGRTDTQYF. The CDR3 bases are TGTGCCAGCGGCCATGGGCAGGGGCGCACAGATACGCAGTATTTT.

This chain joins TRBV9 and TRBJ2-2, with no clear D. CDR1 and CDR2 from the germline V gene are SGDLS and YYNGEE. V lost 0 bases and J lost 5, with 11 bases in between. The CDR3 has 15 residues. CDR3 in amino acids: CASSVEGSYTGELFF. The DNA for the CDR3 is TGTGCCAGCAGCGTAGAGGGAAGTTATACCGGGGAGCTGTTTTTT.

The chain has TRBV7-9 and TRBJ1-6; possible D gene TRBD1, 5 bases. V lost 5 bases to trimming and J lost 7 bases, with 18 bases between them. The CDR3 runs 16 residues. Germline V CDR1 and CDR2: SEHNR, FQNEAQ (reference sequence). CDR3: CASSPSGGTRNSPLHF. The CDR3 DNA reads TGTGCCAGCAGCCCCTCCGGAGGGACTAGGAATTCACCCCTCCACTTT.

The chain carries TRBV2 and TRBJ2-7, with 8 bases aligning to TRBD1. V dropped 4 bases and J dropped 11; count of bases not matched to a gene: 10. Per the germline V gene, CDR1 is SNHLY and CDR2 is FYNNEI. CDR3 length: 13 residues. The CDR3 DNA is TGTGCCAGCAGTGGACAGGGGCTTCCTACTAAGTACTTC. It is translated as CASSGQGLPTKYF.

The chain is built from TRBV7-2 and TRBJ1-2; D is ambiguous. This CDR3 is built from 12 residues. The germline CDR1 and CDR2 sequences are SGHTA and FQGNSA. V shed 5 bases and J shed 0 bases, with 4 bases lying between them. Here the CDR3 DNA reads TGTGCCAGCAGCACAGCTAACTATGGCTACACCTTC. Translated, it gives CASSTANYGYTF.

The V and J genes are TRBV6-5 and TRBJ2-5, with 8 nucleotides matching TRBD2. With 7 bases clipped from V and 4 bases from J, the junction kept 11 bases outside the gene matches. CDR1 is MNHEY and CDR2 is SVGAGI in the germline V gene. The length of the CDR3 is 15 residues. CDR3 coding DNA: TGTGCCAGCAAGCTCTCGGGGGGGCGGGTAGAGACCCAGTACTTC. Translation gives CASKLSGGRVETQYF.

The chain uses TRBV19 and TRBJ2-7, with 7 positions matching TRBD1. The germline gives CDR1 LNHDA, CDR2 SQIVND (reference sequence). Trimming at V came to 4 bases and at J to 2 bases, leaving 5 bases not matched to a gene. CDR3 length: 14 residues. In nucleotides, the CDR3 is TGTGCCAGTAGTACCCGGGACAGCGCCTACGAGCAGTACTTC. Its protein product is CASSTRDSAYEQYF.

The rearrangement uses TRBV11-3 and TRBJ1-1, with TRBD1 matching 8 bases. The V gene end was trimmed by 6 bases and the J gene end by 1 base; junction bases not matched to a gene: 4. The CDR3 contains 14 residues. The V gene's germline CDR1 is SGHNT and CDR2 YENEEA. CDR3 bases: TGTGCCAGCAGTTTACAGGGGGAGAACACTGAAGCTTTCTTT. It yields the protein CASSLQGENTEAFF.

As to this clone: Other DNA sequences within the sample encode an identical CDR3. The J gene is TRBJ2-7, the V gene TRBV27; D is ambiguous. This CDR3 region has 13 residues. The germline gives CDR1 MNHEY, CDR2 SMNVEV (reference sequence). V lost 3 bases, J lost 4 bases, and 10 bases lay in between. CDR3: CASSFGQSYEQYF. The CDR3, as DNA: TGTGCCAGCAGTTTTGGCCAAAGTTACGAGCAGTACTTC.

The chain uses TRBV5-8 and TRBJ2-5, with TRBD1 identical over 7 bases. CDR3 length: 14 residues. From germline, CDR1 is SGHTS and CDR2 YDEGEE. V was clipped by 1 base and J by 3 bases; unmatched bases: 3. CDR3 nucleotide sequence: TGTGCCAGCAGCTTGACAGGGGTGGAAGAGACCCAGTACTTC. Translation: CASSLTGVEETQYF. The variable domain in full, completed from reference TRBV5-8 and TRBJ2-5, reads EAGVTQSPTHLIKTRGQQATLRCSPISGHTSVYWYQQALGLGLQFLLWYDEGEERNRGNFPPRFSGRQFPNYSSELNVNALELEDSALYLCASSLTGVEETQYFGPGTRLLVL.

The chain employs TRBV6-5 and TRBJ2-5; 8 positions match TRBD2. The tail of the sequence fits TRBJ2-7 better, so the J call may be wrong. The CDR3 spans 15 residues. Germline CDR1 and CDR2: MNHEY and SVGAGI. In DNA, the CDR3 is TGTGCCAGCAGATACGATAGCGGGAAAACCTACGAGCAGTACTTC. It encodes CASRYDSGKTYEQYF.

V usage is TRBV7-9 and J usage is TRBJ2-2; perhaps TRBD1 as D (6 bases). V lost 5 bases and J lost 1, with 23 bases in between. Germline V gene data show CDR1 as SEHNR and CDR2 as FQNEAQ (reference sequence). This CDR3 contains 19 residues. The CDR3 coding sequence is TGTGCCAGCAGCCCCCAGAGGTGGTGGGACACGCGGAACACCGGGGAGCTGTTTTTT. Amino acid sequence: CASSPQRWWDTRNTGELFF.